In this sample, the clone carrying this TCR beta chain turned up many times. The TCRbeta library was prepared with unique molecular identifiers. MiXCR, applied by TCRdb to the PCR reads, yields one record per CDR3 protein. There are 190,000 or so distinct CDR3 sequences in the sample; around 6.8% occur only once, and more than 2.5% lies in the top ten. The CDR3 has 17 residues. V lost 2 bases and J 0 bases, leaving 17 bases between the germline ends. Germline V CDR1 and CDR2: SGHKS, YYEKEE (reference sequence). The data originate from a study of T-cell reconstitution after alpha-beta-depleted transplantation in children.

The V and J genes are TRBV5-5 and TRBJ1-2; D is unresolved. The sequence was obtained from a human donor who donated a stem cell graft to a child with Wiskott-Aldrich syndrome. Material: PBMCs from the stem cell graft donor, obtained from the stem cell graft. DNA for the CDR3: TGTGCCAGCAGCTTATCCGGAAGCCTCCACTCTAACTATGGCTACACCTTC. Translating it yields CASSLSGSLHSNYGYTF.